These T cell receptor beta chains were read from a single sample in a study of blood T cell repertoires in COVID-19. This table comes from immunoSEQ multiplex PCR, and its TCRdb copy is limited to in-frame clones, with some not included. The sample contains about 120,000 clones, more than 75% of which appear only once. The sample comprised peripheral blood. These receptors were collected from a woman aged 45-59 years with acute or convalescent COVID-19. Both conserved end residues are part of each CDR3.

cdr3_aa j_call v_call
CASSDLAGGETDTQYF TRBJ2-3 TRBV6-4
CASSPLAGTGANVLTF TRBJ2-6 TRBV18
CASSPRVSPFNEQFF TRBJ2-1 TRBV9
CASSLAMGRQTQYF TRBJ2-5 TRBV7-9
CASSPGQINTEAFF TRBJ1-1 TRBV18
CASSLGLAGGANTGELFF TRBJ2-2 TRBV7-2
CASSPSSGMGSYNEQFF TRBJ2-1 TRBV18
CASSPSAQETQYF TRBJ2-5 TRBV18
CASSLSGNEAFF TRBJ1-1 TRBV5-1
CASSVGGPGVDTQYF TRBJ2-3 TRBV9
CASSLAGTGGFGYTF TRBJ1-2 TRBV7-9
CASSKTGGAKRAGNTIYF TRBJ1-3 TRBV21-1
CASRGSYGYTF TRBJ1-2 TRBV6-5
CASSNTDYGYTF TRBJ1-2 TRBV7-8
CASSLDRGHQPQHF TRBJ1-5 TRBV6-5
CASSATPGLAGVSSYEQYF TRBJ2-7 TRBV7-2
CASSTGLGGIEQYF TRBJ2-7 TRBV7-8
CASSWGTALTETQYF TRBJ2-5 TRBV5-1
CASSYITGGNTEAFF TRBJ1-1 TRBV6-5
CASSLSYLNTEAFF TRBJ1-1 TRBV7-9
CASSHSGTGNTEAFF TRBJ1-1 TRBV9
CASSLKLAVTQETQYF TRBJ2-5 TRBV7-6
CASTGTGVYGYTF TRBJ1-2 TRBV12-3/TRBV12-4
CASSVTAGLGSYEQYF TRBJ2-7 TRBV7-9
CASSLGTGVGNIQYF TRBJ2-4 TRBV7-9
CASSPRLTSGVGEQYF TRBJ2-7 TRBV11-2
CASSQVGQGYSPLHF TRBJ1-6 TRBV4-3
CSTGQTPLEQYF TRBJ2-7 TRBV29-1
CAWSLGGATNEKLFF TRBJ1-4 TRBV30
CASSFDMSSTDTQYF TRBJ2-3 TRBV19
CASSLLYGSTDTQYF TRBJ2-3 TRBV5-5
CSAGGQLGDTQYF TRBJ2-3 TRBV29-1
CASSLFNEQFF TRBJ2-1 TRBV19